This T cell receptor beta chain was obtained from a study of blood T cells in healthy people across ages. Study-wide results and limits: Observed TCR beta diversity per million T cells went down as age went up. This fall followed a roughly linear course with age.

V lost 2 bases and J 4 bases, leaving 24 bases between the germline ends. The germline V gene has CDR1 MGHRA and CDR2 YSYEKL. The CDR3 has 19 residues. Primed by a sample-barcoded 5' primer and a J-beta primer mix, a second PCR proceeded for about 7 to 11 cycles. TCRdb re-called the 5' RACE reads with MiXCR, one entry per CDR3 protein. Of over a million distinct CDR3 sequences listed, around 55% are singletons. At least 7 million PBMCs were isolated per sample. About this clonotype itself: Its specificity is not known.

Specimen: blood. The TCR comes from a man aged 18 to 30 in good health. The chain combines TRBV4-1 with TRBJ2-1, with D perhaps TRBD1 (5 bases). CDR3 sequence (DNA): TGCGCCAGCAGCCAACGGCAAACAGATTCAGACAGACTTTACAATGAGCAGTTCTTC. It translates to CASSQRQTDSDRLYNEQFF.